One sample yielded the 8 T cell receptor beta chains listed below, sequenced in a study of OX40 agonist ivuxolimab in advanced cancers. Assay: immunoSEQ multiplex PCR; the TCRdb copy retains only in-frame clones and omits some. The sample shows 12,000 or so clones, about three quarters of them seen only once. Sequenced here: CD4+ or CD8+ T cells sorted from blood, sampled in a trial of the OX40 agonist ivuxolimab. The receptors come from an adult with an advanced solid tumor such as melanoma, head and neck, liver or kidney cancer.

To note about this clone: The junction differs from germline at one of its ends, possibly a read error. The genes are TRBV7-2 and TRBJ2-7; D is undetermined. Germline assignment: CDR1 SGHTA and CDR2 FQGNSA. The CDR3 covers 13 residues. The CDR3 loop reads CASSLALQEDLRF. CDR3 coding DNA: TGTGCCAGCAGCTTAGCGCTACAAGAGGACCTTAGATTC.

As regards this clone: Other nucleotide sequences from this sample produce the same CDR3. V gene TRBV7-2 combines with J gene TRBJ2-7; 9 nucleotides align to TRBD2. The length of the CDR3 is 14 residues. The ends lost 3 bases at V and 5 bases at J; junction bases unmatched: 5. The V gene's germline CDR1 is SGHTA and CDR2 FQGNSA. The CDR3 bases are TGTGCCAGCAGCTTGGTTAGCGGGAGCGACGAGCAGTACTTC. Translating it yields CASSLVSGSDEQYF.

The chain joins TRBV9 to TRBJ2-5, with D hard to call. There are 16 residues in the CDR3. Germline V gene sequence: CDR1 SGDLS, CDR2 YYNGEE. V lost 4 bases and J 5 bases, leaving 21 bases between the germline ends. The CDR3 protein is CASSHDSGRGSETQYF. In nucleotides, the CDR3 is TGTGCCAGCAGCCACGACTCCGGCCGCGGCTCTGAGACCCAGTACTTC.

V gene TRBV6-6 combines with J gene TRBJ2-1; 7 bases align to TRBD2. The CDR3 spans 14 residues. Germline loops: CDR1 MNHNY, CDR2 SVGAGI (reference sequence). V shed 8 bases and J 7 bases; nucleotides not matched to a gene: 11. The CDR3 coding sequence is TGTGCCAGCTGGGCTAGCGGAGTAAGGAATGAGCAGTTCTTC. Encoded protein: CASWASGVRNEQFF.

V and J are TRBV10-3 and TRBJ2-7, with TRBD2 matching over 7 bases. Germline loops: CDR1 ENHRY, CDR2 SYGVKD. Losses at the gene ends were 8 bases for V and 3 bases for J; bases not matched to a gene: 13. CDR3 length: 15 residues. CDR3 in amino acids: CAIGRGGREGYEQYF. CDR3 nucleotide sequence: TGTGCCATCGGGAGGGGAGGGCGCGAGGGCTACGAGCAGTACTTC.

The chain joins TRBV5-1 to TRBJ2-1; the D is unclear. Trimming left V 2 bases short and J 3 bases short, with 3 bases between. Germline lookup yields CDR1 SGHRS and CDR2 YFSETQ. The CDR3 is made up of 12 amino acids. The DNA of the CDR3 is TGCGCCAGCAGCTTCGGCTACAATGAGCAGTTCTTC. It specifies CASSFGYNEQFF.

The CDR3 sequence: CASSLLAGRETQYF. CDR3 sequence (DNA): TGTGCCAGCAGCTTACTAGCGGGAAGGGAGACCCAGTACTTC. The chain joins TRBV11-1 to TRBJ2-5; 9 bases line up with TRBD2. Germline CDR1 reads SGHAT; CDR2 reads FQDESV (reference sequence). With V trimmed by 2 bases and J by 5 bases, 3 bases remained unmatched. This CDR3 is built from 14 residues.

This chain joins TRBV11-2 and TRBJ1-5; D not certain. The germline V gene encodes CDR1 SGHAT and CDR2 FQNNGV. This CDR3 spans 14 amino acids. V was cut by 3 bases and J by 4 bases, with 10 bases left in between. The CDR3 spells CASSFAPENQPQHF. CDR3 in DNA: TGTGCCAGCAGCTTCGCCCCAGAGAATCAGCCCCAGCATTTT.